This T cell receptor beta chain was captured by sequencing in a study of cytomegalovirus exposure and HLA in healthy donors. General study results and limits: HLA restriction was apparent for most CMV-associated TCR beta chains in a later analysis. Sequencing likely caused a cluster of highly shared sequence variants. Trimming of TCR beta V- and J-genes showed a link, identified in a later analysis, to a missense DCLRE1C variant.

As for this clone: Its matching antigen is unknown.

Germline lookup yields CDR1 MDHEN and CDR2 SYDVKM. Trimming cost V 2 bases and J 7 bases, with 17 bases left between them. This CDR3 region has 15 residues. PCR was performed using 60 Vbeta and 13 Jbeta primers. The repertoire was sequenced with immunoSEQ multiplex PCR; TCRdb's copy has only in-frame clones and lacks some. In the table there are approximately 240,000 clones, 77% of which are singletons. Nominal health characterized the donors when sampled, though unrecorded immune exposures were likely. This TCR derives from a woman between 55 and 75 years old in good health and CMV-seropositive. Sequences were obtained from PBMCs. V and J are TRBV28 and TRBJ1-2; perhaps TRBD1 as D (6 bases). CDR3 amino acids: CASSLGGRALVGYTF. The CDR3 DNA follows: TGTGCCAGCAGTTTAGGGGGCAGGGCCCTAGTTGGCTACACCTTC.